This T cell receptor beta chain was sequenced in a study of shared clonotypes between healthy human individuals. The germline CDR1 and CDR2 sequences are SGHRS and YFSETQ. V trimming: 5 bases; J trimming: 5 bases; junction bases outside the gene matches: 11. CDR3 length: 15 residues. For sorted subsets, about 190 ng DNA per replicate equaled about 30,000 T cell genomes. TCRdb's copy holds only in-frame clones and misses some; the assay was immunoSEQ multiplex PCR. The data contain around 2.1 million clones, nearly 97% of them seen just once; the ten biggest clones take up more than 0.1%. This chain links TRBV5-1 with TRBJ2-7, with TRBD1 identical over 9 bases. The source is a man younger than 35 in good health. The sequenced material came from naive CD4+ T cells sorted from blood. Subset noted: CD45RA+ positively selected. The CDR3 DNA sequence: TGCGCCAGCAGGGGACCGGGACAGGGAACTAACGAGCAGTACTTC. This codes for CASRGPGQGTNEQYF.